The 28 T cell receptor beta chains in this list originate from one sample, sequenced in a study of tissue T cells after allogeneic stem cell transplantation. TCRdb's copy holds only in-frame clones and misses some; the assay was immunoSEQ multiplex PCR. The sample carries roughly 6,600 clones, roughly 45% recorded once. Noted time point: mouse harvest day 7 after allogeneic transplant. The graft held 10^6 splenic CD5+ T cells and 10^7 T-cell-depleted bone marrow cells. Sequenced: lymph node tissue. These receptors originate from a female BALB/c mouse given C57BL/6 T cells with graft-versus-host disease after an allogeneic hematopoietic cell transplant.

As to this clone: Germline and genes here are mouse. Read coverage stops 1 residue before the CDR3 terminus; the germline J gene supplies the remainder. V usage is TRBV29 and J usage is TRBJ2-2; the match to TRBD1 covers 8 bases. The CDR3 covers 14 residues. CDR1 MSHET and CDR2 SYDVDS come from the germline V gene. V lost 7 bases to trimming and J lost 0 bases; unmatched junction nucleotides: 1. CDR3 bases read: TGTGCTAGCAAACAGGGGGCAAACACCGGGCAGCTCTAC. This codes for CASKQGANTGQLY. The entire CDR3 protein reads CASKQGANTGQLYF.

In regard to this clone: Gene names and germline match the mouse. The sequence runs out 1 residue before the end of the CDR3; the remainder is reconstructed from the germline J gene. This chain joins TRBV15 and TRBJ2-3; D is possibly TRBD1 or TRBD2 (5 bases each). Trimming took off 3 bases at V and 1 base at J, with 11 bases between the two ends. The CDR3 is 15 amino acids. CDR1 and CDR2 (germline): SGHND, FRSKSL. The CDR3 spells CASSFLGGGAETLYF. The sequenced part of the CDR3 DNA is TGTGCCAGCAGTTTTCTCGGGGGAGGTGCAGAAACGCTGTAT.

For this clone: All gene names here are mouse names. The read halts 1 residue ahead of the CDR3 end, with the missing end drawn from the germline J gene. The chain links TRBV26 to TRBJ1-1, with no clear D. Deletions cut 4 bases from V and 1 base from J, with 4 bases between. CDR1 and CDR2 (germline): KGHPV, FQNQEV (reference sequence). The CDR3 sequence is 12 residues long. CDR3: CASSPVNTEVFF. Partial CDR3 DNA: TGTGCCAGCAGTCCGGTGAACACAGAAGTCTTC.

Regarding this clone: Genes and germline are mouse. The CDR3 end is not reached by the read, which stops 1 residue before it; the germline J gene fills it in. This chain uses TRBV26 with TRBJ1-6, with 7 bases matching TRBD1. TRBJ1-6 is an open reading frame whose function is uncertain. The CDR3 spans 14 residues. V shed 7 bases, J shed 5 bases, and the junction held 5 bases outside the gene matches. Germline CDR1 KGHPV, CDR2 FQNQEV (reference sequence). The covered CDR3 bases are TGTGCCAGCACCGCGGGACAGAATAATTCGCCCCTCTAC. This translates into CASTAGQNNSPLY. The whole CDR3 sequence is CASTAGQNNSPLYF.

Remarks on this clone: Gene names refer to mouse genes. CDR3 bases read: TGTGCAAGCAGCTCGACAAATGCAAACACAGAAGTCTTC. Encoded protein: CASSSTNANTEVF. The CDR3 as a whole reads CASSSTNANTEVFF. The chain is built from TRBV16 and TRBJ1-1; D remains unclear. The CDR3 end falls 1 residue outside the read, so it is completed with the germline J gene. The CDR3 loop spans 14 amino acids. CDR1 and CDR2 from the germline V gene are SGHSA and FRNQAP. The V and J ends lost 4 bases and 0 bases respectively, with 9 bases between them.

In this sample, this clone is medium-sized. Gene names are the mouse ones. The missing CDR3 end, 1 residue past where the read stops, is filled in from the germline J gene. This chain uses TRBV14 with TRBJ2-5; a weak D match, TRBD1 (5 bases). Germline-derived CDR1 and CDR2 are SGHDT and FRDEAV. Trimming took 2 bases from V and 4 from J, leaving 8 bases between them. CDR3 length: 13 residues. Incomplete CDR3 DNA: TGTGCCAGCAGTTTAGACAGAAAAGACACCCAGTAC. It specifies CASSLDRKDTQY. The CDR3 in full is CASSLDRKDTQYF.

For this clone: Mouse names are used for the genes. The CDR3 end is not reached by the read, which stops 1 residue before it; the germline J gene fills it in. The V and J genes are TRBV13-2 and TRBJ2-1; TRBD2 matches 7 bases. The ends lost 0 bases at V and 7 bases at J; junction bases unmatched: 4. The germline V gene has CDR1 NNHNN and CDR2 SYGAGS (reference sequence). The CDR3 runs to 14 residues. The covered CDR3 bases are TGTGCCAGCGGTGATGCACTGGGGAGGGCTGAGCAGTTC. Residues: CASGDALGRAEQF. The whole CDR3 protein is CASGDALGRAEQFF.

This clone was found a few times. All gene names here are mouse names. The CDR3 region is CASSQERDIYEQYF. The covered CDR3 bases are TGTGCCAGCAGCCAAGAAAGGGACATTTATGAACAGTAC. The chain is built from TRBV5 and TRBJ2-7; weak D call: TRBD1 (6 bases). Sequencing ends 1 residue short of the CDR3 end; the germline J gene provides the rest. Germline V CDR1 and CDR2: LGHNA, YNLKQL (reference sequence). This CDR3 comprises 14 residues. Between the trimmed V and J ends, which lost 0 bases and 4 bases, there was a span of 10 bases.

This clone has more than one count but fewer than ten. Mouse germline and gene names are used. The CDR3 end falls 1 residue outside the read, so it is completed with the germline J gene. The rearrangement joins TRBV5 to TRBJ2-4, with TRBD2 identical over 7 bases. The CDR3 is 16 amino acids. After removal of 0 bases from V and 0 bases from J, the junction contained 3 bases not matched to a gene. Germline values: CDR1 LGHNA, CDR2 YNLKQL (reference sequence). The CDR3 loop is CASSQDWGVSQNTLYF. The sequenced part of the CDR3 DNA is TGTGCCAGCAGCCAAGATTGGGGGGTTAGTCAAAACACCTTGTAC.

Note on this clone: The listed genes are named as in mouse. The read ends 1 residue early relative to the CDR3; the germline J gene fills the gap. This chain joins TRBV26 and TRBJ2-7; perhaps TRBD1 as D (6 bases). V lost 7 bases, J lost 6 bases, and 10 bases lay in between. CDR3 length: 11 residues. CDR1 KGHPV and CDR2 FQNQEV come from the germline V gene (reference sequence). The CDR3 bases that were read are TGTGCCAGCATCAACAGGGTTGAACAGTAC. Translated, it gives CASINRVEQY. The whole CDR3 is CASINRVEQYF.

This clone was observed a few times. Mouse gene names and germline throughout. The read is 1 residue too short to cover the CDR3 end, so that end is filled in from the germline J gene. The gene calls are TRBV13-3 and TRBJ2-7; maybe TRBD2 (5 bases). The germline gives CDR1 NNHDY, CDR2 SYVADS. This CDR3 comprises 11 residues. V dropped 5 bases and J dropped 4 bases, with 7 bases sitting between them. Incomplete CDR3 DNA: TGTGCCAGCAGGGACTTTTATGAACAGTAC. Protein product: CASRDFYEQY. In full, the CDR3 is CASRDFYEQYF.

Details on this clone: These gene names are mouse names. With the read ending 1 residue before the CDR3 end, the germline J gene is used to fill in that end. The chain has TRBV26 and TRBJ1-6; D gene unclear. TRBJ1-6 belongs to the ORF category, with a function that is uncertain. With 6 bases removed from V and 3 bases from J, the gap between germline ends came to 9 bases. The CDR3 totals 14 residues. Germline V gives CDR1 KGHPV, CDR2 FQNQEV (reference sequence). The CDR3 sequence: CASSSRIYNSPLYF. The CDR3 DNA, read in part, is TGTGCCAGCAGCAGCAGAATCTATAATTCGCCCCTCTAC.

A note on this clone: The genes and germline here are from mouse. The CDR3 end is not reached by the read, which stops 1 residue before it; the germline J gene fills it in. The chain couples TRBV1 to TRBJ2-3; TRBD1 aligns across 10 bases. Germline values: CDR1 NSQYPW, CDR2 LRSPGD (reference sequence). The CDR3 spans 16 residues. J lost 0 bases, V lost 2 bases, and 2 bases had no gene match. CDR3 bases read: TGCACCTGCAGTGCACGGGACAGGGGTAGTGCAGAAACGCTGTAT. Translated, it gives CTCSARDRGSAETLY. The entire CDR3 protein reads CTCSARDRGSAETLYF. The full variable domain, with the rest looked up from reference TRBV1 and TRBJ2-3, is VTLLEQNPRWRLVPRGQAVNLRCILKNSQYPWMSWYQQDLQKQLQWLFTLRSPGDKEVKSLPGADYLATRVTDTELRLQVANMSQGRTLYCTCSARDRGSAETLYFGSGTRLTVL.

As regards this clone: Gene names denote mouse genes. Sequencing ends 1 residue short of the CDR3 end; the germline J gene provides the rest. This rearrangement joins TRBV13-3 to TRBJ2-2; TRBD1 matches 8 bases. Germline V gene data show CDR1 as NNHDY and CDR2 as SYVADS. J was trimmed by 3 bases and V by 3 bases; bases with no gene match: 1. The CDR3 has 14 amino acids. CDR3 bases read: TGTGCCAGCAGTGGGACAGGGCACACCGGGCAGCTCTAC. It is translated as CASSGTGHTGQLY. Given in full, the CDR3 is CASSGTGHTGQLYF.

There are a few counts of this clone. Mouse gene names apply. The sequenced fragment ends 1 residue before the CDR3 boundary, so the rest is inferred from the germline J gene. The rearrangement links TRBV13-2 to TRBJ2-3, with TRBD2 matching 10 bases. Germline V gene lookup returns CDR1 NNHNN and CDR2 SYGAGS (reference sequence). The CDR3 spans 14 residues. V shed 1 base and J 8 bases; nucleotides not matched to a gene: 4. The CDR3 region is CASGDRLGGRTLYF. Partial CDR3 DNA: TGTGCCAGCGGTGATCGGCTGGGGGGGCGAACGCTGTAT.

Remarks on this clone: Mouse gene names apply. Sequencing ends 1 residue short of the CDR3 end; the germline J gene provides the rest. The J gene is TRBJ2-4, the V gene TRBV14; 11 bases line up with TRBD2. J was trimmed by 0 bases and V by 4 bases; bases with no gene match: 4. CDR1 SGHDT and CDR2 FRDEAV come from the germline V gene. CDR3 length equals 16 residues. The DNA read from the CDR3 is TGTGCCAGCAGTCCCCGGGACTGGGGGAGTCAAAACACCTTGTAC. Translating it yields CASSPRDWGSQNTLY. The CDR3, in full, reads CASSPRDWGSQNTLYF.

Points on this clone: The gene names here belong to mouse. The read terminates 1 residue ahead of where the CDR3 ends, so the germline J gene completes it. The chain employs TRBV31 and TRBJ2-4; 12 bases align to TRBD2. The CDR3 length is 16 residues. The germline V gene has CDR1 GKSSPN and CDR2 SITVG. V trimming: 6 bases; J trimming: 0 bases; junction bases outside the gene matches: 7. This CDR3 is CACFRLGGPSQNTLYF. CDR3 DNA (partial): TGTGCCTGCTTCCGACTGGGGGGGCCTAGTCAAAACACCTTGTAC.

This clone was found a few times. Mouse gene names apply. The sequence runs out 1 residue before the end of the CDR3; the remainder is reconstructed from the germline J gene. The chain combines TRBV19 with TRBJ1-4, with D unclear. The V gene's germline CDR1 is FNHDT and CDR2 SITEND (reference sequence). This CDR3 comprises 12 residues. The germline V and J ends were trimmed by 10 bases and 0 bases, with 7 bases remaining between them. This chain's CDR3 is CAVQISNERLFF. The covered CDR3 bases are TGTGCCGTTCAAATTTCCAACGAAAGATTATTT.

As regards this clone: Mouse gene names apply. Sequencing ends 1 residue short of the CDR3 end; the germline J gene provides the rest. The V gene is TRBV29, the J gene TRBJ2-1; TRBD2 might be the D (7 bases). V was shortened by 5 bases and J by 7 bases, with 12 bases between the two germline ends. CDR3 length: 13 amino acids. Germline loops: CDR1 MSHET, CDR2 SYDVDS. Partial CDR3 DNA: TGTGCTAGCAGTGAGGGGGGCTGGGCTGAGCAGTTC. Translating it yields CASSEGGWAEQF. The whole CDR3 reads CASSEGGWAEQFF.

With regard to this clone: Gene names and germline refer to mouse. The read is 1 residue too short to cover the CDR3 end, so that end is filled in from the germline J gene. The V call is TRBV16, the J call TRBJ2-7; D ambiguous. Germline V gives CDR1 SGHSA, CDR2 FRNQAP. The CDR3 covers 11 residues. V was cut by 5 bases and J by 0 bases, with 2 bases left in between. The DNA read from the CDR3 is TGTGCAAGCAGCCACTCCTATGAACAGTAC. Translation gives CASSHSYEQY. The CDR3 reads in full as CASSHSYEQYF.

This clone was counted only a few times. Here the gene names and germline are mouse. The sequence runs out 1 residue before the end of the CDR3; the remainder is reconstructed from the germline J gene. The chain employs TRBV26 and TRBJ2-5; 8 nucleotides line up with TRBD1. The germline CDR1 and CDR2 sequences are KGHPV and FQNQEV (reference sequence). The CDR3 length is 13 residues. V was pared by 2 bases and J by 6 bases, with 1 base of the junction left unmatched. CDR3 loop: CASSLQGADTQYF. CDR3 DNA, as far as it was read: TGTGCCAGCAGTCTGCAGGGGGCGGACACCCAGTAC.

For this clone: Germline and genes: mouse. The CDR3 goes on 1 residue after the read ends, and that part is filled in from the germline J gene. V and J are TRBV26 and TRBJ2-1; 10 bases are a match to TRBD2. CDR3 length: 14 amino acids. Germline values: CDR1 KGHPV, CDR2 FQNQEV (reference sequence). Trimming at V came to 2 bases and at J to 6 bases, leaving 1 base not matched to a gene. The CDR3 DNA, read in part, is TGTGCCAGCAGTCTGCTGGGGGGGCGTGCTGAGCAGTTC. It yields the protein CASSLLGGRAEQF. The entire CDR3 reads CASSLLGGRAEQFF. The full variable domain, rest sourced from reference TRBV26 and TRBJ2-1, is NSKVIQTPRYLVKGQGQKAKMRCIPEKGHPVVFWYQQNKNNEFKFLINFQNQEVLQQIDMTEKRFSAECPSNSPCSLEIQSSEAGDSALYLCASSLLGGRAEQFFGPGTRLTVL.

Points on this clone: Gene and germline names: mouse. CDR3 DNA (partial): TGTGCCAGCAGCCCGACTGGGGGTCAAAACACCTTGTAC. Amino acid sequence: CASSPTGGQNTLY. The CDR3 as a whole reads CASSPTGGQNTLYF. The chain employs TRBV3 and TRBJ2-4, with 8 positions matching TRBD2. The read falls 1 residue short of the CDR3 end, and the missing part is taken from the germline J gene. CDR3 length: 14 residues. Per the germline V gene, CDR1 is SNHLY and CDR2 is FYNGKV (reference sequence). J lost 1 base, V lost 5 bases, and 2 bases had no gene match.

Concerning this clone: Here the gene names and germline are mouse. The DNA ends 1 residue before the CDR3 does, and the rest of the CDR3 is filled in from the germline J gene. The chain links TRBV3 to TRBJ1-4; D uncertain. Germline V gene data show CDR1 as SNHLY and CDR2 as FYNGKV (reference sequence). Trimming pared 2 bases from V and 0 bases from J, leaving 4 bases between. CDR3 length equals 14 residues. CDR3 bases read: TGTGCCAGCAGCTTACAAATTTCCAACGAAAGATTATTT. Protein product: CASSLQISNERLF. The entire CDR3 protein is CASSLQISNERLFF.

By share of the sample, this clone is medium-sized (0.01 to 0.1%). Mouse names are used for the genes. The read stops 1 residue short of the end of the CDR3; the missing end is completed from the germline J gene. The chain carries TRBV1 and TRBJ2-7; tentative D call: TRBD2 (7 bases). Germline CDR1 NSQYPW, CDR2 LRSPGD (reference sequence). The CDR3 contains 14 residues. V dropped 0 bases and J dropped 3 bases, with 9 bases sitting between them. CDR3 DNA (partial): TGCACCTGCAGTGCAGAAGGGGGGCTCTATGAACAGTAC. Protein: CTCSAEGGLYEQY. The full CDR3 protein is CTCSAEGGLYEQYF.

About this clone: Gene and germline names: mouse. The read ends 1 residue early relative to the CDR3; the germline J gene fills the gap. The genes are TRBV26 and TRBJ2-2; the D is unclear. V lost 2 bases to trimming and J lost 4 bases, with 5 bases between them. Per the germline V gene, CDR1 is KGHPV and CDR2 is FQNQEV (reference sequence). CDR3 length: 13 amino acids. Partial CDR3 DNA: TGTGCCAGCAGTCTGGGGGTCACCGGGCAGCTCTAC. Protein product: CASSLGVTGQLY. The entire CDR3 protein is CASSLGVTGQLYF.

This clone appeared a few times. The listed genes are named as in mouse. The read comes to an end 1 residue before the CDR3 does, leaving the germline J gene to fill in the end. This chain links TRBV13-2 with TRBJ2-3; TRBD2 matches at 8 bases. The length of the CDR3 is 15 residues. Looked up from germline, CDR1 is NNHNN and CDR2 is SYGAGS (reference sequence). J was trimmed by 1 base and V by 2 bases; bases with no gene match: 3. CDR3 bases read: TGTGCCAGCGGTGAAGGACTGGGACGTGCAGAAACGCTGTAT. It codes for CASGEGLGRAETLY. The complete CDR3 protein is CASGEGLGRAETLYF.

Concerning this clone itself: Mouse germline and gene names are used. The covered CDR3 bases are TGTGCCAGCAGTCTGTCGACGGGGGGGGCTGAGCAGTTC. This gives the protein CASSLSTGGAEQF. The whole CDR3 protein is CASSLSTGGAEQFF. V gene TRBV26 combines with J gene TRBJ2-1, with TRBD2 matching over 7 bases. The CDR3 end lies 1 residue beyond the end of the read and is filled in from the germline J gene. CDR3 size: 14 residues. Trimming at V came to 0 bases and at J to 7 bases, leaving 3 bases not matched to a gene. Per germline, CDR1 KGHPV and CDR2 FQNQEV (reference sequence).